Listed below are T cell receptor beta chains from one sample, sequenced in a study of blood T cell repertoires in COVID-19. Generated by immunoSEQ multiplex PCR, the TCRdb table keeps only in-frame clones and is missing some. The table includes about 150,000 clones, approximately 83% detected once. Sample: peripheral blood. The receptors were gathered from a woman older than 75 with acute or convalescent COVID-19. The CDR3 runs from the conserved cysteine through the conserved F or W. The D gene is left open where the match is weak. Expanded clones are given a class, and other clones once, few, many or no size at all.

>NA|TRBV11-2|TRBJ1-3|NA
CASSLVGQLGNTIYF
TGTGCCAGCAGCTTAGTGGGACAACTCGGAAACACCATATATTTT
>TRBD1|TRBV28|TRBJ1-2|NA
CASSLSTGQGHYGYTF
TGTGCCAGCAGTTTATCCACGGGACAGGGCCACTATGGCTACACCTTC
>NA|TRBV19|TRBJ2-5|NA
CASSTGQETQYF
TGTGCCAGTAGTACCGGGCAAGAGACCCAGTACTTC
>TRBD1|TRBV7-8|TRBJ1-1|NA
CASSRPTGRAFF
TGTGCCAGCAGCCGACCGACAGGGCGCGCTTTCTTT
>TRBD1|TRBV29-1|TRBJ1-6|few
CSVKGQDNSPLHF
TGCAGCGTTAAGGGACAGGATAATTCACCCCTCCACTTT
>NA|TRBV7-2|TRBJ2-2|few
CASSPTGLGGGRWTGELFF
TGTGCCAGCAGCCCCACTGGTCTGGGAGGGGGGCGGTGGACCGGGGAGCTGTTTTTT
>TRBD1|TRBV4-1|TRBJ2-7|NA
CASSQGRTGKTYEQYF
TGCGCCAGCAGCCAAGGTAGGACAGGGAAGACCTACGAGCAGTACTTC
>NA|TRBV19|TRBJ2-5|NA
CASSLHSGRTAETQYF
TGTGCCAGTAGTCTACACTCCGGAAGGACAGCAGAGACCCAGTACTTC
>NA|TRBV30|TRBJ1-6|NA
CAWTLNNSPLHF
TGTGCCTGGACACTTAATAATTCACCCCTCCACTTT
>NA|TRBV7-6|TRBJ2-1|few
CASSFPTGSHEQFF
TGTGCCAGCAGCTTCCCGACAGGATCCCATGAGCAGTTCTTC